Following are 7 T cell receptor beta chains from one sample sequenced in a study. One entry per CDR3 protein, called by TCRdb with MiXCR from the 5' RACE reads. The data hold about 42,000 distinct CDR3 sequences, with roughly 30% observed a single time. Material: tumor-infiltrating memory CD4+ T cells sorted from the breast tumor. Subset meaning: memory CD4+ T cells, CD4+CD45RO+CD25-. These receptor sequences come from a female donor with breast cancer.

Comment on this clonotype: The junction and the germline gene differ at one end; a read error may be behind it. The V gene is TRBV12-3 or TRBV12-4, the J gene TRBJ1-2; TRBD1 matches at 9 bases. The CDR3 covers 14 residues. CDR3 bases: TGTACCAGCAGTTTAGGGACAGGGACCTATGGCTACACCTTC. Amino acids: CTSSLGTGTYGYTF.

This clonotype was seen a handful of times. The chain uses TRBV27 and TRBJ2-5, with a possible D match to TRBD2 (6 bases). Germline CDR1 is MNHEY and CDR2 is SMNVEV (reference sequence). The V end lost 4 bases, the J end lost 3 bases, and 9 bases lay between the germline ends. The CDR3 runs to 13 residues. CDR3 protein: CASSYREKETQYF. CDR3 in DNA: TGTGCCAGCAGTTATCGGGAGAAAGAGACCCAGTACTTC.

The chain links TRBV9 to TRBJ1-1; no clear D gene. V was clipped by 0 bases and J by 5 bases, with 11 bases between them. CDR3 length: 14 residues. Germline assignment: CDR1 SGDLS and CDR2 YYNGEE. The CDR3 loop reads CASSVGVGWTEAFF. The CDR3 nucleotides read TGTGCCAGCAGCGTAGGGGTAGGGTGGACTGAAGCTTTCTTT.

The CDR3 spells CSAGRISGANVLTF. The CDR3 region has the DNA TGCAGTGCGGGACGGATCTCTGGGGCCAACGTCCTGACTTTC. The chain uses TRBV20-1 and TRBJ2-6; D might be TRBD1 or TRBD2, each matching 5 bases. Germline CDR1 is DFQATT and CDR2 is SNEGSKA (reference sequence). There are 14 residues in the CDR3. V lost 6 bases and J 0 bases, leaving 9 bases between the germline ends.

Concerning this clonotype itself: Because the CDR3 is missing its conserved closing phenylalanine or tryptophan, this is likely a read error. This chain joins TRBV3-1 and TRBJ2-1; D is perhaps TRBD2 (6 bases). Germline V lookup: CDR1 LGHDT, CDR2 YNNKEL (reference sequence). Trimming stripped 4 bases from V and 4 bases from J, with 11 bases between. This CDR3 is built from 14 residues. In DNA form, the CDR3 reads TGTGCCAGCAGCCGCGGGACGGCATACAATGAGCAGTTCCTC. Its translation: CASSRGTAYNEQFL.

Ten or more counts support this clonotype. The V call is TRBV7-2, the J call TRBJ1-5, with D unclear. CDR3 size: 13 residues. Trimming took 5 bases from V and 6 from J, leaving 11 bases between them. From germline, CDR1 is SGHTA and CDR2 FQGNSA. The DNA of the CDR3 is TGTGCCAGCAGCCCCACCAGTAGTCAGCCCCAGCATTTT. It codes for CASSPTSSQPQHF.

About this clonotype itself: This sequence may be a read error, since a much larger clone differs from it by one base. V and J are TRBV6-5 and TRBJ1-1, with TRBD1 identical over 8 bases. Germline loops: CDR1 MNHEY, CDR2 SVGAGI. The CDR3 sequence is 14 residues long. CDR3: CSSSYRDRGTEAFF. CDR3 in DNA: TGTTCCAGCAGTTACCGCGACAGGGGCACTGAAGCTTTCTTT.